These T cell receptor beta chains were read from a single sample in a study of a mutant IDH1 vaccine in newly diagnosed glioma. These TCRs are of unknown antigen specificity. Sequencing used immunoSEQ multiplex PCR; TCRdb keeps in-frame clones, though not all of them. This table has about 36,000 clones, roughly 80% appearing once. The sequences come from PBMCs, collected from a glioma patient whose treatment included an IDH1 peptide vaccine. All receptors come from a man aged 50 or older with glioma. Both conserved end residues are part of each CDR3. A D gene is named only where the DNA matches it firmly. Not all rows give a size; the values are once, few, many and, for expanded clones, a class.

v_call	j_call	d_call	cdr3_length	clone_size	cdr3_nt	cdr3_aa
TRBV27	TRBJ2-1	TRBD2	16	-	TGTGCCAGCAGTTCCAGGAGGACGGGAGGGCACAATGAGCAGTTCTTC	CASSSRRTGGHNEQFF
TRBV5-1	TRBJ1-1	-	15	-	TGCGCCAGCAGCCAGACCCGGGGATCTAACACTGAAGCTTTCTTT	CASSQTRGSNTEAFF
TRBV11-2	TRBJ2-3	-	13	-	TGTGCCAGCAGTCCCCCGGAATGGGATACGCAGTATTTT	CASSPPEWDTQYF
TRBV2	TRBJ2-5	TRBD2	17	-	TGTGCCAGCTTTGGGCAAATAGCGGGAGGGCCCTCAGAGACCCAGTACTTC	CASFGQIAGGPSETQYF
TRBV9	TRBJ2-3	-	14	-	TGTGCCAGCAGCGTAGAGACCGCCCCAGATACGCAGTATTTT	CASSVETAPDTQYF
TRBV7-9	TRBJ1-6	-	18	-	TGTGCCAGCAGCCTCGACAGGCTCGCCCCCTTTGGGAATTCACCCCTCCACTTT	CASSLDRLAPFGNSPLHF
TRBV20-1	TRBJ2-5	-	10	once	TGCAGTGCGGAAAGCGGGACCCAGTACTTC	CSAESGTQYF
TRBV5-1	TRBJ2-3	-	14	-	TGCGCCAGCAGCCGAGTCGCGGGTACAGATACGCAGTATTTT	CASSRVAGTDTQYF
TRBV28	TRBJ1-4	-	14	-	TGTGCCAGCAGTTTATGGGGAAGTGACGTGGAACTGTTTTTT	CASSLWGSDVELFF
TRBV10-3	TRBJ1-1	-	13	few	TGTGCCATCAAGGCAGGGCCAGACACTGAAGCTTTCTTT	CAIKAGPDTEAFF
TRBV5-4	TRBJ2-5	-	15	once	TGTGCCAGCAGCTCGGTCCGGGACACACAAGAGACCCAGTACTTC	CASSSVRDTQETQYF
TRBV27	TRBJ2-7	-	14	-	TGTGCCAGCAGAAAACAGGGCGTCGTGGGGGAGCAGTACTTC	CASRKQGVVGEQYF